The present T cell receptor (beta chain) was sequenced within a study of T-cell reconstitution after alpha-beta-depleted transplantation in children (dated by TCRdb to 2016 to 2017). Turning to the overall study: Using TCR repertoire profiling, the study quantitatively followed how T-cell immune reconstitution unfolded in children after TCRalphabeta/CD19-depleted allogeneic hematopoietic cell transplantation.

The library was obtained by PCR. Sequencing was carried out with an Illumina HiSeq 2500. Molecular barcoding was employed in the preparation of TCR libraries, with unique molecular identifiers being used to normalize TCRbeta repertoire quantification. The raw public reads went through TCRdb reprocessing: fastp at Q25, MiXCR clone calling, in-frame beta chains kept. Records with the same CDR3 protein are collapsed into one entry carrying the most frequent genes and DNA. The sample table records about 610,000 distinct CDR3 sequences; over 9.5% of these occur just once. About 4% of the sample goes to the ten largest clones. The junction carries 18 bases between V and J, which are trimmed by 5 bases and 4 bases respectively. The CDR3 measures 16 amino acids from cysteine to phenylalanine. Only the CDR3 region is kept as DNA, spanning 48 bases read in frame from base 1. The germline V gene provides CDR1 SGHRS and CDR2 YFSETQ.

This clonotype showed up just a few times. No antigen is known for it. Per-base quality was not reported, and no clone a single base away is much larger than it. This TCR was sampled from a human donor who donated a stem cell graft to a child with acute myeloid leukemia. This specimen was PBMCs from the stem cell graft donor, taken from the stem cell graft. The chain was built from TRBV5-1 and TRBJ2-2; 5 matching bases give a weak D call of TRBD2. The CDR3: CASSLRSEGSTGELFF. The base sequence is TGCGCCAGCAGTCTCCGTTCGGAAGGGAGCACCGGGGAGCTGTTTTTT. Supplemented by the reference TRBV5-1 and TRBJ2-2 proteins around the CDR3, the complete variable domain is KAGVTQTPRYLIKTRGQQVTLSCSPISGHRSVSWYQQTPGQGLQFLFEYFSETQRNKGNFPGRFSGRQFSNSRSEMNVSTLELGDSALYLCASSLRSEGSTGELFFGEGSRLTVL.